The clone carrying this TCR beta chain occurred once. What it binds is not known. The CDR3 spans 14 residues. Germline values: CDR1 MNHEY, CDR2 SVGAGI. The V end was cut by 6 bases, the J end by 6 bases, with 15 bases between. This sample is drawn from a study of shared clonotypes between healthy human individuals. General observations from the study: An expected dependence of interdonor clonotype sharing on sequencing depth was noted. Rarefaction gave evidence that sorted-subset sequencing remained incomplete despite large depth.

Produced via immunoSEQ multiplex PCR; TCRdb's table is partial and in-frame only. The data show some 1,600,000 clones, approximately 98% seen once. The rearrangement links TRBV6-5 to TRBJ2-1; D is unresolved. The receptor comes from a young man in good health. Sequenced input: naive CD4+ T cells sorted from blood. Subset indicated: CD45RA+ positively selected. The CDR3: CASSLGTDGNEQFF. The CDR3 nucleotides read TGTGCCAGCAGCTTAGGTACGGATGGCAATGAGCAGTTCTTC.